One T cell receptor (beta chain) is described in this entry. The sample comes from a study of blood T cell repertoires in COVID-19. Looking at the study overall: Sites in the United States, Italy and Spain provided acute and convalescent COVID-19 samples. Sources were T cells, B-cell-depleted T cells, or PBMCs; the material itself was cDNA or gDNA.

This CDR3 comprises 12 residues. Between the trimmed V and J ends, which lost 0 bases and 5 bases, there was a span of 5 bases. CDR1 and CDR2 (germline): SGHRS, YFSETQ. Original processing methods: Reference gene primer amplification gave estimated nucleated cell counts. The assay was immunoSEQ multiplex PCR, and TCRdb's table has in-frame clones only and misses some. The V and J calls and the clone size are those of that table, but D and trimming were determined from the DNA. Seen here are 10,000 to 15,000 clones, around four fifths observed once, and the top ten hold approximately 34%. The V call is TRBV5-1, the J call TRBJ2-5; D gene uncertain. The source of this sequence is a human donor in a cohort sampled during active COVID-19. Sample: peripheral blood. The CDR3 sequence: CASSLALETQYF. The CDR3 nucleotides read TGCGCCAGCAGCTTGGCGTTGGAGACCCAGTACTTC.